A selection of T cell receptor beta chains follows, all from one sample in a study of CD8 T cells in ankylosing spondylitis. MiXCR, applied by TCRdb to the 5' RACE reads, yields one record per CDR3 protein. The table includes under 550,000 distinct CDR3 sequences, 25% to 30% detected once. Material: blood, either unsorted or a sorted T cell fraction (not recorded which). All receptors derive from a male donor with ankylosing spondylitis. Each CDR3 is given with its conserved first and last residue. The D gene is left open where the match is weak. Clone size is given for some rows only: seen once, a few or many times, or a class if the clone is expanded.

>TRBJ2-5|.|TRBD2|TRBV19
TGTGCCAGTAGTACGGGGGGAGGTCAAGAGACCCAGTACTTC
CASSTGGGQETQYF
>TRBJ2-7|few|TRBD2|TRBV9
TGTGCCAGCAGCCCTAGGACTAGCGAAACTCTCGAGCAGTACTTC
CASSPRTSETLEQYF
>TRBJ1-2|few|TRBD1|TRBV7-9
TGTGCCAGCACCTCACTGACAGGGAACTATGGCTACACCTTC
CASTSLTGNYGYTF
>TRBJ2-1|few|.|TRBV18
TGTGCCAGCTCACCACGTCCGGAAGGTGAGCAGTTCTTC
CASSPRPEGEQFF
>TRBJ1-4|.|.|TRBV10-3
TGTGCCATCGCAGGGGACGGGGAAAAACTGTTTTTT
CAIAGDGEKLFF
>TRBJ2-4|few|.|TRBV12-3/TRBV12-4
TGTGCCAGCAGTCCCCGCGGTAAAAACATTCAGTACTTC
CASSPRGKNIQYF
>TRBJ1-1|.|.|TRBV20-1
TGCAGTGCTTCAAATCAGGGCCTGAACACTGAAGCTTTCTTT
CSASNQGLNTEAFF
>TRBJ2-1|many|.|TRBV7-2
TGTGCCAGAAGCCCCCCCGGCGTGGATGAGCAGTTCTTC
CARSPPGVDEQFF
>TRBJ2-1|many|.|TRBV5-1
TGCGCCAGCAGCTTGGAGATGCGGGAAAGCGATGAGCAGTTCTTC
CASSLEMRESDEQFF
>TRBJ2-5|.|.|TRBV5-1
TGCGCCAGCAGCCCTCGGGACCCCACACTCCAAGAGACCCAGTACTTC
CASSPRDPTLQETQYF